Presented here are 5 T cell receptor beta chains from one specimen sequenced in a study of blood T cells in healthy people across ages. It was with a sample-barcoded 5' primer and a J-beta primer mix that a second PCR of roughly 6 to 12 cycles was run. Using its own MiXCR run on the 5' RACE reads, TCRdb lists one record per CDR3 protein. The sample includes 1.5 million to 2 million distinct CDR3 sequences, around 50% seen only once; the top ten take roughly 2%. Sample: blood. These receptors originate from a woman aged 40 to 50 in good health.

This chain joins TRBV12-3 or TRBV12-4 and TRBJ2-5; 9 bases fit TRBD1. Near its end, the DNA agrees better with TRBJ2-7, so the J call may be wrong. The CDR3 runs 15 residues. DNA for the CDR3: TGTGCCAGCAGTTCCACAGGGGGCCAGTGGGACGAGCAGTACTTC. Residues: CASSSTGGQWDEQYF.

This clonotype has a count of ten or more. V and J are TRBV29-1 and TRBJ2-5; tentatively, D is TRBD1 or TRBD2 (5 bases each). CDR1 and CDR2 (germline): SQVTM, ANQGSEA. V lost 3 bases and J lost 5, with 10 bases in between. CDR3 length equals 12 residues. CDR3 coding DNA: TGCAGCGTTGACGGGGCCCCCGAGACCCAGTACTTC. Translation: CSVDGAPETQYF.

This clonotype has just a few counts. CDR3 sequence: CSASQGSEQYF. Written as DNA, the CDR3 is TGCAGTGCTAGTCAGGGGAGCGAGCAGTACTTC. The chain recombines TRBV20-1 with TRBJ2-7, with a tentative D call TRBD1 (6 bases). Trimming left V 3 bases short and J 6 bases short, with 9 bases between. This CDR3 is 11 amino acids long. Germline CDR1 reads DFQATT; CDR2 reads SNEGSKA (reference sequence).

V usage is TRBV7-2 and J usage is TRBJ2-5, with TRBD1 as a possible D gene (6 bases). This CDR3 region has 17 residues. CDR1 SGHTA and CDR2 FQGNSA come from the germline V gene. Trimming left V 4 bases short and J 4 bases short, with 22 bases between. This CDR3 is CASSSLRAGQSRETQYF. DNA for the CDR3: TGTGCCAGCAGCTCCTTGAGGGCCGGACAGTCTAGAGAGACCCAGTACTTC.

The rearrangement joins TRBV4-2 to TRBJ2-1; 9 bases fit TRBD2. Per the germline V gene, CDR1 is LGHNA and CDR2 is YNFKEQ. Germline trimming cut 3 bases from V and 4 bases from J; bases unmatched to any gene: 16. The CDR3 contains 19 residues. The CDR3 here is CASSQAGGPETMGYNEQFF. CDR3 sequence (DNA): TGTGCCAGCAGCCAGGCGGGGGGGCCGGAGACGATGGGTTACAATGAGCAGTTCTTC.